These 4 T cell receptor beta chains originate from one sample sequenced in a study of CD8 T cells in ankylosing spondylitis. MiXCR, run by TCRdb on the 5' RACE reads, gives a single entry per CDR3 protein. Here the sample spans some 250,000 distinct CDR3 sequences, more than 20% being singletons. Sequencing used blood, either unsorted or a sorted T cell fraction (not recorded which). These receptors were obtained from a male donor with ankylosing spondylitis or in good health (not recorded which).

This clonotype was recorded many times. The V gene is TRBV30, the J gene TRBJ1-4; a possible D gene is TRBD1 (5 bases). Germline loops: CDR1 GTSNPN, CDR2 SVGIG (reference sequence). V was shortened by 4 bases and J by 6 bases, with 6 bases between the two germline ends. The length of the CDR3 is 11 residues. The CDR3 protein is CAWKTDEKLFF. The CDR3 DNA reads as TGTGCCTGGAAGACAGATGAAAAACTGTTTTTT.

The chain links TRBV15 to TRBJ2-7; a possible D gene is TRBD2 (5 bases). Trimming shortened V by 4 bases and J by 2 bases, and 12 bases separated the two germline ends. The germline gives CDR1 LNHNV, CDR2 YYDKDF (reference sequence). The CDR3 totals 14 residues. The CDR3, as DNA: TGTGCCACCAGCACTGGCGGGCTACCCTACGAGCAGTACTTC. Protein product: CATSTGGLPYEQYF.

This clonotype has more than one count but fewer than ten. The rearrangement links TRBV29-1 to TRBJ1-1; D unclear. Germline V gives CDR1 SQVTM, CDR2 ANQGSEA. CDR3 length: 11 residues. Between the trimmed V and J ends, which lost 7 bases and 4 bases, there was a span of 10 bases. CDR3 DNA sequence: TGCAGCGCCCTTCGGGGCACTGAAGCTTTCTTT. Encoded protein: CSALRGTEAFF.

This clonotype was counted many times. The chain joins TRBV20-1 to TRBJ1-4, with TRBD1 identical over 7 bases. Trimming took 3 bases from V and 3 from J; bases not matched to a gene: 4. The CDR3 consists of 14 residues. Per the germline V gene, CDR1 is DFQATT and CDR2 is SNEGSKA (reference sequence). The CDR3 DNA sequence: TGCAGTGCTAGGGAGGGGGCGGCTAATGAAAAACTGTTTTTT. It specifies CSAREGAANEKLFF.